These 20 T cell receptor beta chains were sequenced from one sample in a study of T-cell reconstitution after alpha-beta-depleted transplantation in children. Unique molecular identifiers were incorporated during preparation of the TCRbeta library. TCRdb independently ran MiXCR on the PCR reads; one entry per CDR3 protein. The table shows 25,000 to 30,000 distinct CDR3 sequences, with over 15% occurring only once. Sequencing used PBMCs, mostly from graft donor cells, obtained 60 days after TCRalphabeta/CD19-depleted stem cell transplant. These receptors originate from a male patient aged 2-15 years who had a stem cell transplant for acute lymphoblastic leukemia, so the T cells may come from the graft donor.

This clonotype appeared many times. The CDR3 DNA follows: TGTGCCAGCAGTGGCACCTGGGAAGCTTTCTTT. It encodes CASSGTWEAFF. The J gene is TRBJ1-1, the V gene TRBV2; D is uncertain. V was clipped by 4 bases and J by 8 bases, with 8 bases between them. This CDR3 comprises 11 residues. The germline V gene encodes CDR1 SNHLY and CDR2 FYNNEI.

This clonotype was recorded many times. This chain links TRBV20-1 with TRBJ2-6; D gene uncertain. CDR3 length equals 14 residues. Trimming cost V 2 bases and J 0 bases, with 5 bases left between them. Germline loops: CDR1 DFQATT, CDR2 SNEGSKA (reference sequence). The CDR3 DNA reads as TGCAGTGCTAGACCCAGCTCTGGGGCCAACGTCCTGACTTTC. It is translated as CSARPSSGANVLTF.

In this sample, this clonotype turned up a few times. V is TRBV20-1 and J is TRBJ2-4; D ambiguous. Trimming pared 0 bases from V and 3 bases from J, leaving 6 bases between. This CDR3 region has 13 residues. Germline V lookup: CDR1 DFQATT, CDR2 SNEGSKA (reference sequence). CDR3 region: CSARDVNKNIQYF. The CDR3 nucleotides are TGCAGTGCTAGAGATGTAAACAAAAACATTCAGTACTTC.

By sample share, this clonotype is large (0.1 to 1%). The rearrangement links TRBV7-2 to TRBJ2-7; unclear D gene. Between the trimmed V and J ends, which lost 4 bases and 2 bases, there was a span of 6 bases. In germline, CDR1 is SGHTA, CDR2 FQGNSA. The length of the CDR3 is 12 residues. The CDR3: CASSSFTYEQYF. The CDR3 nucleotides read TGTGCCAGCAGCTCCTTTACCTACGAGCAGTACTTC.

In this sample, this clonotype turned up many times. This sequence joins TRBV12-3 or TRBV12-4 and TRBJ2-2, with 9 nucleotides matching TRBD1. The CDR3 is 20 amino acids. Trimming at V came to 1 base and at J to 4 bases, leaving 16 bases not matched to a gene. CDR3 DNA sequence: TGTGCCAGCAGTTTAGGGTGGGGGACAGGGAGCACCGGCACCACCGGGGAGCTGTTTTTT. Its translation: CASSLGWGTGSTGTTGELFF.

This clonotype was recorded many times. DNA of the CDR3: TGCGCCAGCAGCACTCTAGCGGAACCTACCTACAATGAGCAGTTCTTC. It translates to CASSTLAEPTYNEQFF. J is TRBJ2-1 and V is TRBV5-1, with 7 bases lining up with TRBD2. Germline V CDR1 and CDR2: SGHRS, YFSETQ. Losses at the gene ends were 4 bases for V and 2 bases for J; bases not matched to a gene: 9. The CDR3 is 16 amino acids.

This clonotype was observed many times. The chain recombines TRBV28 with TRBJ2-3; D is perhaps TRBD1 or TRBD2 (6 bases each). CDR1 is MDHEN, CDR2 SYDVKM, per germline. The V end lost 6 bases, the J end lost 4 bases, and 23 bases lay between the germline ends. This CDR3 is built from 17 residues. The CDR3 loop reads CASSRFRGRGMADTQYF. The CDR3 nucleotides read TGTGCCAGCAGCCGATTCAGGGGACGGGGGATGGCAGATACGCAGTATTTT.

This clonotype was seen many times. CDR3 sequence (DNA): TGTGCCAGCAGCCCCGTCGGGAGCGGGGGAAACTTGAACACCGGGGAGCTGTTTTTT. Protein: CASSPVGSGGNLNTGELFF. The chain couples TRBV12-3 or TRBV12-4 to TRBJ2-2; 8 bases map to TRBD2. J lost 1 base, V lost 6 bases, and 16 bases had no gene match. The length of the CDR3 is 19 residues.

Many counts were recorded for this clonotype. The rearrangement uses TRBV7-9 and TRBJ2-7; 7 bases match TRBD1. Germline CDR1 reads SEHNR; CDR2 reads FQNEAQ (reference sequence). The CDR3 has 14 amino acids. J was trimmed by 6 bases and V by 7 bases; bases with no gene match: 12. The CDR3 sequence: CASTANGDRVEQYF. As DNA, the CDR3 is TGTGCCAGCACCGCGAACGGCGACAGGGTCGAGCAGTACTTC.

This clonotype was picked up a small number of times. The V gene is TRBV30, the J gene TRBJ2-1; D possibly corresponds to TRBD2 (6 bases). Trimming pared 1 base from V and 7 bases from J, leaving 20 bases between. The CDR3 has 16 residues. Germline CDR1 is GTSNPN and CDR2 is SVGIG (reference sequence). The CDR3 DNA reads TGTGCCTGGAGTGAAGGTCACATAGCGGCTTTTAATGAGCAGTTCTTC. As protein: CAWSEGHIAAFNEQFF.

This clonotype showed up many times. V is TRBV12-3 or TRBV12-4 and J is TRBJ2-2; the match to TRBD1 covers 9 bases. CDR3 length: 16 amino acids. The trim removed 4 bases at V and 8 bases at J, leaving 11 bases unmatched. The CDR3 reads CASSSRDRAIGGELFF. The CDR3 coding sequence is TGTGCCAGCAGTTCCCGGGACAGGGCGATAGGGGGGGAGCTGTTTTTT.

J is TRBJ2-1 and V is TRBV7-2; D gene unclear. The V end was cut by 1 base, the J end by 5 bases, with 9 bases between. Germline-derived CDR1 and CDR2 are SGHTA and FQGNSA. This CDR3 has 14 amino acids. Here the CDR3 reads CASSLVLAHNEQFF. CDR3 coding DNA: TGTGCCAGCAGCTTAGTCCTTGCCCACAATGAGCAGTTCTTC.

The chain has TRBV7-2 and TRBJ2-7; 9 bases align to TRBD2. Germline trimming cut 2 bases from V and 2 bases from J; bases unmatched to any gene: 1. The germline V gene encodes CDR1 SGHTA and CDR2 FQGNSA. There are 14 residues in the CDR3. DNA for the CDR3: TGTGCCAGCAGCTTAAGCGGGGGGCCCTACGAGCAGTACTTC. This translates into CASSLSGGPYEQYF.

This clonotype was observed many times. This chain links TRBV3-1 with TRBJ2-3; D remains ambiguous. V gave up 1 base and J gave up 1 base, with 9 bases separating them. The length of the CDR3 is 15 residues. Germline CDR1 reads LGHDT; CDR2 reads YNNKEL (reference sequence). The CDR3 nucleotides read TGTGCCAGCAGCCAAGTTGCTGAGCGCACAGATACGCAGTATTTT. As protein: CASSQVAERTDTQYF.

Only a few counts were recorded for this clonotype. In nucleotides, the CDR3 is TGTGCCAGCAGTTACTCGGGGGGCTCCTCCCTCTCCTCTGGGGCCAACGTCCTGACTTTC. Protein sequence: CASSYSGGSSLSSGANVLTF. This chain connects TRBV6-2 or TRBV6-3 to TRBJ2-6, with D perhaps matching TRBD1 or TRBD2 (6 bases each). This CDR3 spans 20 amino acids. The V gene lost 0 bases and the J gene lost 0 bases, with 18 bases spanning the gap. Per the germline V gene, CDR1 is MNHEY and CDR2 is SVGEGT.

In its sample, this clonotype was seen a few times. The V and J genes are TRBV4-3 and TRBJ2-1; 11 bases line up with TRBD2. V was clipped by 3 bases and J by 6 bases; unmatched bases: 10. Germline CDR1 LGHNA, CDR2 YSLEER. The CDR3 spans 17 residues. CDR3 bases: TGCGCCAGCAGCCAGGATAGCGGGGGGGCGTTCCCCAATGAGCAGTTCTTC. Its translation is CASSQDSGGAFPNEQFF.

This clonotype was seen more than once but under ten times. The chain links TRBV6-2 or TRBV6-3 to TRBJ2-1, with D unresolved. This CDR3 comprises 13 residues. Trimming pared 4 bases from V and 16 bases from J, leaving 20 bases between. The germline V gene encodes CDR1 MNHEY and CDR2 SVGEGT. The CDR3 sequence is CASSFQIGSTRFF. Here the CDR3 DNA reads TGTGCCAGCAGTTTCCAAATAGGATCTACGCGCTTCTTC.

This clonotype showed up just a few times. This CDR3 reads CASSSPGTGEYGEQFF. The CDR3, as DNA: TGTGCCAGCAGCTCGCCTGGGACAGGGGAATACGGTGAGCAGTTCTTC. The V call is TRBV7-2, the J call TRBJ2-1; the match to TRBD1 covers 10 bases. J gave up 9 bases and V 4 bases, and 12 bases lay outside the gene matches. Germline CDR1 and CDR2: SGHTA and FQGNSA. This CDR3 contains 16 residues.

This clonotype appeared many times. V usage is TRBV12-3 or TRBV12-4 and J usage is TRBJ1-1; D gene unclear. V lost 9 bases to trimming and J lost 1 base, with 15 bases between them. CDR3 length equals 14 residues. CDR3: CASPNSRENTEAFF. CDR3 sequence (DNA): TGTGCCAGTCCCAATTCCCGGGAGAACACTGAAGCTTTCTTT.

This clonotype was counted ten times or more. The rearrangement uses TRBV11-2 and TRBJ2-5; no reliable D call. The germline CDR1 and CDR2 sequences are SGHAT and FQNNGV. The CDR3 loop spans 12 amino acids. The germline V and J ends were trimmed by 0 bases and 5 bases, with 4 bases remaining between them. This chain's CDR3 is CASSLDRETQYF. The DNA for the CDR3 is TGTGCCAGCAGCTTAGATCGCGAGACCCAGTACTTC.